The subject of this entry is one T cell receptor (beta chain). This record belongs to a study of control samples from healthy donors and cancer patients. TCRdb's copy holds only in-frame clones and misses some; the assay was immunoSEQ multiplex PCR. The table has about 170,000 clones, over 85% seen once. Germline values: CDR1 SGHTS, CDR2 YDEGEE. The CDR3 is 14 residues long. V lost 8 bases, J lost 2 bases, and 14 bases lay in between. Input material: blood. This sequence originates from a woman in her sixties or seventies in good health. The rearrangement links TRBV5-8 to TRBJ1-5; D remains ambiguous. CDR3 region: CASSRGWRNQPQHF. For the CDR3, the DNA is TGTGCCAGTTCCCGAGGGTGGCGCAATCAGCCCCAGCATTTT.